This is a list of T cell receptor beta chains from one sample in a study of radiotherapy plus CTLA-4 blockade in lung cancer. Assay: immunoSEQ multiplex PCR; the TCRdb copy retains only in-frame clones and omits some. The data show about 110,000 clones, about 84% seen once. Sequenced material: peripheral blood, taken from a patient treated with radiotherapy plus ipilimumab. The receptors stem from a human donor with non-small cell lung cancer that progressed on radiotherapy plus ipilimumab. Some clones in this sample may be carry-over from other donors' samples. Both conserved end residues are trimmed from each CDR3. D genes are given only for firm matches. The size entry is marked missing in some rows and otherwise reads once, few, many or a size class.

v_gene	abundance	d_gene	j_gene	CDR3aa
TRBV4-2	.	TRBD2	TRBJ2-1	ASSQWRDDGLAGGSYNEQF
TRBV6-6	.	.	TRBJ2-2	ASRRTRDTGELF
TRBV19	once	.	TRBJ1-4	ASSIVNSLPEKLF
TRBV10-1	.	.	TRBJ2-7	ASSGEVAQGFGLPPEQY
TRBV6-1	.	.	TRBJ1-6	ASSEGGSYNSPLH
TRBV28	.	TRBD1	TRBJ2-5	ASIPGTAETQY
TRBV19	.	.	TRBJ1-5	ASSIQGTYSNQPQH
TRBV4-3	.	.	TRBJ2-2	ASSQDLKWTANTGELF
TRBV19	.	.	TRBJ2-3	ASSIPSDTQY
TRBV14	.	TRBD1	TRBJ2-7	ASSRRQGYEQY
TRBV7-6	.	.	TRBJ2-3	ASSYGQTTDTQY
TRBV6-4	.	.	TRBJ2-5	ASARTPLETQY
TRBV5-1	.	.	TRBJ2-7	ASSLEEITGSHEQY
TRBV19	.	.	TRBJ2-7	ASSTPGTAPEQY
TRBV6-5	.	.	TRBJ1-2	ASSQGHQGGYT
TRBV5-4	.	.	TRBJ2-7	ASQADLQRAGLNEQY
TRBV9	.	.	TRBJ1-4	ASSASVINEKLF
TRBV5-1	.	.	TRBJ2-5	ASSQSPYQETQY
TRBV6-9	.	.	TRBJ1-5	ASSTSQPQH
TRBV6-6	.	TRBD2	TRBJ2-3	ASGGEAVDTQY
TRBV4-3	once	.	TRBJ2-5	ATQSTGVAELQETQY
TRBV6-6	.	.	TRBJ2-7	ASSYGRAYEQY
TRBV27	.	.	TRBJ1-2	ASKNRVAYGYT
TRBV7-9	few	TRBD2	TRBJ2-1	ASSLTSGGANNEQF
TRBV27	.	.	TRBJ1-1	ASSLSQGNTEAF
TRBV5-1	once	.	TRBJ2-5	ASSLAYRSGGETQY
TRBV7-9	.	.	TRBJ1-2	ASSFTGIQGYGYT
TRBV7-8	.	TRBD1	TRBJ1-5	ASSPGYIGTDRHQPQH
TRBV7-2	.	.	TRBJ1-1	ASSLVWGSTEAF
TRBV7-8	.	TRBD1	TRBJ2-7	ASSNPGTDNYEQY
TRBV10-3	few	.	TRBJ1-6	AIVEELNSPLH
TRBV7-9	.	.	TRBJ1-3	ASSLISVSGNTIY
TRBV29-1	.	.	TRBJ2-3	SVGWYAGVDTQY
TRBV21-1	.	.	TRBJ1-2	ASSKGEGRPSANYGYT
TRBV14	.	.	TRBJ2-1	ASSRFDSLPYNEQF
TRBV18	.	TRBD2	TRBJ2-7	ASSPTSGGSSYEQY
TRBV7-2	.	.	TRBJ2-1	ASSIGQNIYNEQF
TRBV28	.	.	TRBJ2-2	ASSFARGNTGELF
TRBV7-8	once	.	TRBJ1-4	ASRSNRVTAEKLF
TRBV15	.	TRBD2	TRBJ2-1	ATSRDLLSGERNEQF
TRBV7-3	.	.	TRBJ2-2	ASSLIGSRGTGELF
TRBV6-4	.	TRBD1	TRBJ1-1	ASSVDRGRTEAF
TRBV28	.	TRBD1	TRBJ1-2	ASSLYDRVYGYT
TRBV9	.	.	TRBJ2-5	ASTKGEGGETQY
TRBV7-3	.	.	TRBJ2-1	ASSLSLTHEQF
TRBV9	.	.	TRBJ2-7	ASSPGGYEQY
TRBV15	.	.	TRBJ2-1	ATSRDLRSYNEQF
TRBV4-3	.	.	TRBJ2-3	ASSARQLTDTQY
TRBV4-3	.	.	TRBJ1-4	ASSRVGSLEKLF
TRBV18	.	TRBD1	TRBJ1-5	ASSPQGARNQPQH
TRBV29-1	once	.	TRBJ1-2	SVEEGAGYGYT
TRBV10-3	.	.	TRBJ2-1	AISGRGGDNEQF
TRBV4-3	.	.	TRBJ2-3	ASSQGGPRDSWRVDTQY